The present entry profiles one T cell receptor beta chain with its context. Its antigen remains unidentified. The entry originates in a study of cytomegalovirus exposure and HLA in healthy donors. Findings of the study overall: A later analysis associated 16,951 TCR beta sequences with HLA alleles at a 0.05 false discovery rate.

In germline, CDR1 is SEHNR, CDR2 FQNEAQ (reference sequence). This CDR3 comprises 14 residues. Trimming cost V 4 bases and J 3 bases, with 12 bases left between them. Amplification used 60 Vbeta primers and 13 Jbeta primers. Profiled with immunoSEQ multiplex PCR; TCRdb holds only in-frame clones, not every one. The sample has about 130,000 clones; roughly 79% are singletons. This rearrangement joins TRBV7-9 to TRBJ1-1; D gene ambiguous. Material: PBMCs. This TCR came from a man younger than 40 in good health and CMV-seronegative. CDR3 sequence: CASSSGYRDTEAFF. CDR3 sequence (DNA): TGTGCCAGCAGCTCGGGGTATCGGGACACTGAAGCTTTCTTT.